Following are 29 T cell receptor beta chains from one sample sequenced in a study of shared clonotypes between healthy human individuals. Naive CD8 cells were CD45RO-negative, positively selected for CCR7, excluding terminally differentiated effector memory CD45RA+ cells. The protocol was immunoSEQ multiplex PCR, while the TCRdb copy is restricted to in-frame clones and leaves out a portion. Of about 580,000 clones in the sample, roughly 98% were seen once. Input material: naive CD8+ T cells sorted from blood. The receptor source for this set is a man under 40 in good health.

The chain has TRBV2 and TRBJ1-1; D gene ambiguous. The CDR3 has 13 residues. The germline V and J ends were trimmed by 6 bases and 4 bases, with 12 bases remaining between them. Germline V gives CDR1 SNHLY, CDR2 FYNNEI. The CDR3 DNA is TGTGCCAGCAGCGTCGGCGCGGGCACTGAAGCTTTCTTT. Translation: CASSVGAGTEAFF.

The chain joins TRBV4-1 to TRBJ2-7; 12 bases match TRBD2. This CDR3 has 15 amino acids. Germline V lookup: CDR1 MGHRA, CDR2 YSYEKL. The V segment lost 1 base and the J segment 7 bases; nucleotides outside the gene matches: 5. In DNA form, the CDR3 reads TGCGCCAGCAGCCAAGGACCACTAGCGGGAGGTGAGCAGTACTTC. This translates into CASSQGPLAGGEQYF.

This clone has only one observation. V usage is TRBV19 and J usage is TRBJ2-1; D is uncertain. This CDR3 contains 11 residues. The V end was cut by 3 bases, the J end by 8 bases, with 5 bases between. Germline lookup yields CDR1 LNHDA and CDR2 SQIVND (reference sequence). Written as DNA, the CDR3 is TGTGCCAGTAGTATGGGTTATGAGCAGTTCTTC. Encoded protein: CASSMGYEQFF.

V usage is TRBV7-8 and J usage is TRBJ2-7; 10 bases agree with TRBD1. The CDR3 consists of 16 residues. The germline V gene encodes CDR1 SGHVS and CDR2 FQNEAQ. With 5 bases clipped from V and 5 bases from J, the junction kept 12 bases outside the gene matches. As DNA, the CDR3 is TGTGCCAGCAGCCCTCTGGGACAGGGGCATCCAGACGAGCAGTACTTC. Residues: CASSPLGQGHPDEQYF.

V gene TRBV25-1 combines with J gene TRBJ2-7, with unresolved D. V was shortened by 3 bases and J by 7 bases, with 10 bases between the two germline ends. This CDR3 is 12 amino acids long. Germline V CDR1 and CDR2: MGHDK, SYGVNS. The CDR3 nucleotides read TGTGCCAGCAGTGATTCTACCTCAGAGCAGTACTTC. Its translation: CASSDSTSEQYF.

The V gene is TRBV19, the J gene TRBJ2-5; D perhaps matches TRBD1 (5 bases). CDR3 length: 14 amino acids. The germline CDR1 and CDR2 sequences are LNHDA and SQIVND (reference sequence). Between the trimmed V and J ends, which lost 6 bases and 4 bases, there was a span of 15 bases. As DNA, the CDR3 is TGTGCCAGTAGCGGCTGGGGCCGGGTAGAGACCCAGTACTTC. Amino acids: CASSGWGRVETQYF.

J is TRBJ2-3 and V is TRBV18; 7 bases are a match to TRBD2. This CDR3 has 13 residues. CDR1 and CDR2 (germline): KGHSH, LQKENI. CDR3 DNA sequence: TGTGCGTCTGGTGCGGGAGATGGAGATACGCAGTATTTT. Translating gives CASGAGDGDTQYF.

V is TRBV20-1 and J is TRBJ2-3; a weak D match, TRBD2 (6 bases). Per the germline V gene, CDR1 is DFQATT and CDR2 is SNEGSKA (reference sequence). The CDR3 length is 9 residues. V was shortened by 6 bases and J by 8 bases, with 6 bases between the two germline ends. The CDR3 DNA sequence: TGCAGTGCCGGGGGTACGCAGTATTTT. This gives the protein CSAGGTQYF.

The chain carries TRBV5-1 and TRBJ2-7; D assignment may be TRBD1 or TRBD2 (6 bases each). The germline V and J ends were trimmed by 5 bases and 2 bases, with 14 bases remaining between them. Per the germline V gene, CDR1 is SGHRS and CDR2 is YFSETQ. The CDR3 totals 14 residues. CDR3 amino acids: CASRVGGATYEQYF. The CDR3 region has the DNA TGCGCCAGCAGGGTCGGGGGCGCGACCTACGAGCAGTACTTC.

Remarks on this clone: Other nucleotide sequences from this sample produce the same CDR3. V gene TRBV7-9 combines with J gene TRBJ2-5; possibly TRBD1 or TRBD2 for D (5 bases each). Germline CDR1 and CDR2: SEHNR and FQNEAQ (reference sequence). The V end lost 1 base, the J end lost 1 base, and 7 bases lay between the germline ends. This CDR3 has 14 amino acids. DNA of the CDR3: TGTGCCAGCAGCTTAGTCGGGGCCCAAGAGACCCAGTACTTC. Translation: CASSLVGAQETQYF. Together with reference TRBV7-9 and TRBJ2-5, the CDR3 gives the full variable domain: DTGVSQNPRHKITKRGQNVTFRCDPISEHNRLYWYRQTLGQGPEFLTYFQNEAQLEKSRLLSDRFSAERPKGSFSTLEIQRTEQGDSAMYLCASSLVGAQETQYFGPGTRLLVL.

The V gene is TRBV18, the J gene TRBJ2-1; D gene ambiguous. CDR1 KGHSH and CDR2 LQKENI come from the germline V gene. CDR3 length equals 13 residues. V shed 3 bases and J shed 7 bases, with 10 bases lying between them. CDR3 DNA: TGTGCCAGCTCACCCACGTCTGGGAATGAGCAGTTCTTC. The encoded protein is CASSPTSGNEQFF.

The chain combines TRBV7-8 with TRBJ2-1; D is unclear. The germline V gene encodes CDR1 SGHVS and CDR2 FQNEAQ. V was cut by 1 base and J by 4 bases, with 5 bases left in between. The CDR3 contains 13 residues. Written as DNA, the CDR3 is TGTGCCAGCAGCTTAGTGACATACAATGAGCAGTTCTTC. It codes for CASSLVTYNEQFF.

The CDR3 is CASRSWTDTQYF. The DNA for the CDR3 is TGTGCCAGCAGGAGTTGGACAGATACGCAGTATTTT. The V and J genes are TRBV2 and TRBJ2-3, with D hard to call. V lost 6 bases to trimming and J lost 3 bases, with 7 bases between them. Germline V gene lookup returns CDR1 SNHLY and CDR2 FYNNEI. The CDR3 covers 12 residues.

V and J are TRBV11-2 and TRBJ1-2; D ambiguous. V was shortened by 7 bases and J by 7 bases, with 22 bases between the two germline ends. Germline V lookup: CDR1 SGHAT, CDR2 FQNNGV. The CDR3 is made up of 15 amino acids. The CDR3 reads CASTLGPTAERGYTF. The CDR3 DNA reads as TGTGCCAGCACCCTAGGCCCTACAGCAGAACGTGGCTACACCTTC.

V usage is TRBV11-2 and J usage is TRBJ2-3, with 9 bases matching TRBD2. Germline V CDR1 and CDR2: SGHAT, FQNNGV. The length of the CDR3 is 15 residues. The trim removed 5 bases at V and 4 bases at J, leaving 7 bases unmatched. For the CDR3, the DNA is TGTGCCAGCAGCATTAGCGGGAGTGGCGCAGATACGCAGTATTTT. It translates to CASSISGSGADTQYF.

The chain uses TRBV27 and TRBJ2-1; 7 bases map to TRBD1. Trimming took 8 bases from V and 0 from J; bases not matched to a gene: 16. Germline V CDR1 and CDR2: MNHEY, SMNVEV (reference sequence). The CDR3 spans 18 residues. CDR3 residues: CASGLGGTLGVSYNEQFF. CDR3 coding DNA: TGTGCCAGCGGGCTAGGGGGCACACTTGGCGTCTCCTACAATGAGCAGTTCTTC.

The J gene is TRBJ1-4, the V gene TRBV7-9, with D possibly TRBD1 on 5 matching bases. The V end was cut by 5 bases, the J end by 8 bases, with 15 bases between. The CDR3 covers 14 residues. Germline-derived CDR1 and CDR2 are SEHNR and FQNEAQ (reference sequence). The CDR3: CASSRAGASEKLFF. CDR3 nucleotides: TGTGCCAGCAGCCGAGCTGGGGCCTCCGAAAAACTGTTTTTT.

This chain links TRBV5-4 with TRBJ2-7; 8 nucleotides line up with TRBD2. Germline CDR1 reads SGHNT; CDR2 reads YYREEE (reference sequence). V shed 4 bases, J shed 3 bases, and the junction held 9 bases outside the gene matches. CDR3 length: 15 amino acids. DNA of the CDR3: TGTGCCAGCAGCCCCTTTAGCGGGGAGGTCTACGAGCAGTACTTC. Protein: CASSPFSGEVYEQYF.

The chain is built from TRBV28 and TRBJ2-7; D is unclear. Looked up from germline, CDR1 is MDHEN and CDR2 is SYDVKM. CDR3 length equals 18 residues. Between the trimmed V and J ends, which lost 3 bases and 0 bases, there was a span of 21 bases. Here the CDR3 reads CASSFGTITIRSSYEQYF. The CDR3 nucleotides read TGTGCCAGCAGTTTCGGCACCATAACGATCAGGAGCTCCTACGAGCAGTACTTC.

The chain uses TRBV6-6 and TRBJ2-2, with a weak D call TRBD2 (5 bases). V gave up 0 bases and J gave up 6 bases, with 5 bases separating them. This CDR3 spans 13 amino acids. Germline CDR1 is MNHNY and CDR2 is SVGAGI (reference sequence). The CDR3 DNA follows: TGTGCCAGCAGTTACTCACTAGCCGGGGAGCTGTTTTTT. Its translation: CASSYSLAGELFF.

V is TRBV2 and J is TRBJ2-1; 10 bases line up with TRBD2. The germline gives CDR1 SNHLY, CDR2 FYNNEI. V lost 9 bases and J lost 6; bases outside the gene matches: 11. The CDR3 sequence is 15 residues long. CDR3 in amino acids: CARENGLAVRNEQFF. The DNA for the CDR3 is TGTGCCAGAGAAAATGGACTAGCGGTCCGCAATGAGCAGTTCTTC. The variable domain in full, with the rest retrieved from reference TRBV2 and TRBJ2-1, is EPEVTQTPSHQVTQMGQEVILRCVPISNHLYFYWYRQILGQKVEFLVSFYNNEISEKSEIFDDQFSVERPDGSNFTLKIRSTKLEDSAMYFCARENGLAVRNEQFFGPGTRLTVL.

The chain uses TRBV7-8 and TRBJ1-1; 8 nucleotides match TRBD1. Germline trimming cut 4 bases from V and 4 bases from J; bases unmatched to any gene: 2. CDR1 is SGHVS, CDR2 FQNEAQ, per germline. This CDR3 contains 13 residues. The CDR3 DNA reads TGTGCCAGCAGCTGGGGGACAGGCACTGAAGCTTTCTTT. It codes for CASSWGTGTEAFF.

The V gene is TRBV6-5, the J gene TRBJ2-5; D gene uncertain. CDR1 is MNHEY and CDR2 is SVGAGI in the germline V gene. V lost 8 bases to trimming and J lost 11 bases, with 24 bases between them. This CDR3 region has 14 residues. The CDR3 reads CASQDFRGALQQYF. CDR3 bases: TGTGCCAGCCAGGATTTTCGTGGAGCCTTACAACAGTACTTC.

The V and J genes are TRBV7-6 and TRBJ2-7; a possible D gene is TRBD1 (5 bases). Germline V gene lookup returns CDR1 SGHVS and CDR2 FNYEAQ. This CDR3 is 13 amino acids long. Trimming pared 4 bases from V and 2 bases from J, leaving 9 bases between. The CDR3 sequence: CASSSAGTYEQYF. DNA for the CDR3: TGTGCCAGCAGCTCAGCAGGGACCTACGAGCAGTACTTC.

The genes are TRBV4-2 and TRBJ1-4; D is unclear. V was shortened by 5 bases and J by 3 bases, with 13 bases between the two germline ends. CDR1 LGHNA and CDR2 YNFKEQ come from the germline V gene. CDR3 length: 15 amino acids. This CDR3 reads CASSINIGPNEKLFF. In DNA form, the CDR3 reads TGTGCCAGCAGCATCAACATAGGACCTAATGAAAAACTGTTTTTT.

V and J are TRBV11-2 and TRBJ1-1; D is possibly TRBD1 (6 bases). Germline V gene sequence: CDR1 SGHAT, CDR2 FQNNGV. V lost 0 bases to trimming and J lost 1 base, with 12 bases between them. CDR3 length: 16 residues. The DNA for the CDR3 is TGTGCCAGCAGCTTAGAGGGGGGGACATCGAACACTGAAGCTTTCTTT. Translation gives CASSLEGGTSNTEAFF.

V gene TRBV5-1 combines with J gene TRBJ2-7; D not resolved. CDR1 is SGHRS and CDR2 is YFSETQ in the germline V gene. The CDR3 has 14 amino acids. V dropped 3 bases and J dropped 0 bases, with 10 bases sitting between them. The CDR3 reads CASSSYLDSYEQYF. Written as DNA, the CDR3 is TGCGCCAGCAGCTCCTACCTTGACTCCTACGAGCAGTACTTC.

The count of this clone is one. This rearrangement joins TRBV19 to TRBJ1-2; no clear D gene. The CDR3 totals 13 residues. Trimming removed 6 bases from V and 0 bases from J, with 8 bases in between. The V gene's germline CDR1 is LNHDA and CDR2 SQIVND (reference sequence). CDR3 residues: CASRPQANYGYTF. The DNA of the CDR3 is TGTGCCAGTAGGCCCCAGGCTAACTATGGCTACACCTTC.

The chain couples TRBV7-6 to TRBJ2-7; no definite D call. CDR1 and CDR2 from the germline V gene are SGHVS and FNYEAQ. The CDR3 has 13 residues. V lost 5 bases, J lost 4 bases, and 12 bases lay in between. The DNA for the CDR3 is TGTGCCAGCAGCCCCGGAGTGGGGTACGAGCAGTACTTC. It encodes CASSPGVGYEQYF. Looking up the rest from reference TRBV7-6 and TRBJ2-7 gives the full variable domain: GAGVSQSPRYKVTKRGQDVALRCDPISGHVSLYWYRQALGQGPEFLTYFNYEAQQDKSGLPNDRFSAERPEGSISTLTIQRTEQRDSAMYRCASSPGVGYEQYFGPGTRLTVT.